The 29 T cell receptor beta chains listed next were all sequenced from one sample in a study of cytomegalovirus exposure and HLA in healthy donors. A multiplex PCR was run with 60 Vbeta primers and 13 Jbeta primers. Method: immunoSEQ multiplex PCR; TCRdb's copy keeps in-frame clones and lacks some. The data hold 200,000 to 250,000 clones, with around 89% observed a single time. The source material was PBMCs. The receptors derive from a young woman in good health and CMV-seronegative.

CDR3 in amino acids: CATSHQVAGVFSTDTQYF. CDR3 coding DNA: TGTGCCACCAGCCATCAAGTGGCGGGAGTGTTTAGCACAGATACGCAGTATTTT. V gene TRBV15 combines with J gene TRBJ2-3; 7 bases align to TRBD2. The CDR3 has 18 residues. CDR1 is LNHNV and CDR2 is YYDKDF in the germline V gene (reference sequence). The V segment lost 5 bases and the J segment 0 bases; nucleotides outside the gene matches: 14. Full variable domain (outside the CDR3, taken from reference TRBV15 and TRBJ2-3): DAMVIQNPRYQVTQFGKPVTLSCSQTLNHNVMYWYQQKSSQAPKLLFHYYDKDFNNEADTPDNFQSRRPNTSFCFLDIRSPGLGDTAMYLCATSHQVAGVFSTDTQYFGPGTRLTVL.

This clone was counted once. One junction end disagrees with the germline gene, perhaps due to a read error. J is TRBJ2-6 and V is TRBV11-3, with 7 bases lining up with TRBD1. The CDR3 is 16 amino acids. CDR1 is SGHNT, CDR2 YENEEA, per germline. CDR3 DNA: TGTGCCATCTCAAAGGGACAGCGCTCTGGGGCCAACGGCCTGACTTTC. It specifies CAISKGQRSGANGLTF.

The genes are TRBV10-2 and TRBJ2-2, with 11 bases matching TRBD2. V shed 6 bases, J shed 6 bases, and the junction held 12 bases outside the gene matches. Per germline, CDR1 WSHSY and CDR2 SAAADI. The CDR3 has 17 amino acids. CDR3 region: CASRTNVAGGEAGELFF. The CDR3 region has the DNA TGCGCCAGCAGGACAAATGTAGCGGGAGGGGAGGCCGGGGAGCTGTTTTTT.

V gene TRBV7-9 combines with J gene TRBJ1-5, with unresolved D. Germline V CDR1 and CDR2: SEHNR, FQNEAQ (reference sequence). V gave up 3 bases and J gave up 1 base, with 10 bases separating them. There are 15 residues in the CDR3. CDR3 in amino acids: CASSFGSGSNQPQHF. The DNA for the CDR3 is TGTGCCAGCAGCTTTGGTTCAGGAAGCAATCAGCCCCAGCATTTT.

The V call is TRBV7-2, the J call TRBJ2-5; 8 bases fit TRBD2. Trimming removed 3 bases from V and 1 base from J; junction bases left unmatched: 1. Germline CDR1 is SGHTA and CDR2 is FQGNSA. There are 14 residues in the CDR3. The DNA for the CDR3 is TGTGCCAGCAGCTTCGGGAGGGCCCAAGAGACCCAGTACTTC. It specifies CASSFGRAQETQYF.

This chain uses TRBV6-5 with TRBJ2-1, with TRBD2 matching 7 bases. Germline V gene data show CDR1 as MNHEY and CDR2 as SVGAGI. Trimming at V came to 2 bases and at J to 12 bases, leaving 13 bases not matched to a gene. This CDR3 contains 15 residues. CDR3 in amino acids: CASSYGAGVFFGQFF. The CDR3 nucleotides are TGTGCCAGCAGTTACGGGGCGGGAGTTTTCTTTGGGCAGTTCTTC.

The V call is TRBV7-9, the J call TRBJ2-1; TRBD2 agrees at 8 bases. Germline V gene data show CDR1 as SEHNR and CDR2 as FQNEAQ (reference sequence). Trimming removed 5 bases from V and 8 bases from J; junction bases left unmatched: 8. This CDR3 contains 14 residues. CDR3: CASSNERERDEQFF. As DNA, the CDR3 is TGTGCCAGCAGCAACGAGCGGGAGAGGGATGAGCAGTTCTTC.

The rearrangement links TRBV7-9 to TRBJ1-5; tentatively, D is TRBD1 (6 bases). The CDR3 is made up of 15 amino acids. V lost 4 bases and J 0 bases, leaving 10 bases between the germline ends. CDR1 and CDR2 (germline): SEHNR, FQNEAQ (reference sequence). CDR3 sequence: CASSSGAYSNQPQHF. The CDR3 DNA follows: TGTGCCAGCAGCTCAGGGGCTTATAGCAATCAGCCCCAGCATTTT.

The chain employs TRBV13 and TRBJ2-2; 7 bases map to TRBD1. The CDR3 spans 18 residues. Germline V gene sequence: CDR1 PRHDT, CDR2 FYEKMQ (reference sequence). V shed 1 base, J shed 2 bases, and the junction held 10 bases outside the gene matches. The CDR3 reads CASSLEIGRTGNTGELFF. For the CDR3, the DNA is TGTGCCAGCAGCTTAGAGATTGGTAGGACAGGAAACACCGGGGAGCTGTTTTTT.

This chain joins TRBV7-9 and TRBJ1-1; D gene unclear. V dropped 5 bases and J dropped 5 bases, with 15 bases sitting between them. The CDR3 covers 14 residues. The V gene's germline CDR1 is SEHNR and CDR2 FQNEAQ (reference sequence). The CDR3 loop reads CASSVGPAETEAFF. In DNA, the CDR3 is TGTGCCAGCAGCGTAGGACCCGCGGAAACTGAAGCTTTCTTT.

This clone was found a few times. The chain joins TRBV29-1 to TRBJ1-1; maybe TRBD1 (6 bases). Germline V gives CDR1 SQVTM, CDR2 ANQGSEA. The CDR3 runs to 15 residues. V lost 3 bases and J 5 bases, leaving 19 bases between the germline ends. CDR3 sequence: CSVEGGARLGTEAFF. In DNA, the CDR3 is TGCAGCGTTGAGGGGGGGGCGCGGCTGGGGACTGAAGCTTTCTTT. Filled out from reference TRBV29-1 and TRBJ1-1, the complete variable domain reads SAVISQKPSRDICQRGTSLTIQCQVDSQVTMMFWYRQQPGQSLTLIATANQGSEATYESGFVIDKFPISRPNLTFSTLTVSNMSPEDSSIYLCSVEGGARLGTEAFFGQGTRLTVV.

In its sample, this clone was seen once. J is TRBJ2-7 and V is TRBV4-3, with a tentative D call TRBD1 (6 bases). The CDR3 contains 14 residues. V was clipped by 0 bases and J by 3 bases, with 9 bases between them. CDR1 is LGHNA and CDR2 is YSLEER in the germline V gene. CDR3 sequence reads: CASSQDQGGYEQYF. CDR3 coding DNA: TGCGCCAGCAGCCAAGATCAAGGGGGCTACGAGCAGTACTTC.

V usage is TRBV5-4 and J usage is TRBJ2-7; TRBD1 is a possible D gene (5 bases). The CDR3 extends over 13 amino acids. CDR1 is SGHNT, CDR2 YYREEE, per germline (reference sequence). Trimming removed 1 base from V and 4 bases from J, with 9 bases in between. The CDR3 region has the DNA TGTGCCAGCAGCTTGTCGCAGGGATACGAGCAGTACTTC. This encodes CASSLSQGYEQYF. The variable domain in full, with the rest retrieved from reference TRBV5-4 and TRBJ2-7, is ETGVTQSPTHLIKTRGQQVTLRCSSQSGHNTVSWYQQALGQGPQFIFQYYREEENGRGNFPPRFSGLQFPNYSSELNVNALELDDSALYLCASSLSQGYEQYFGPGTRLTVT.

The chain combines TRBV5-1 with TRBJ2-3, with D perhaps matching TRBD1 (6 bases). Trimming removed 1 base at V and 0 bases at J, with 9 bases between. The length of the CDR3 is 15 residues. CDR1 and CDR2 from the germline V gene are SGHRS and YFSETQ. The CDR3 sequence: CASSLTGPSTDTQYF. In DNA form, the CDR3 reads TGCGCCAGCAGCTTGACAGGGCCTAGCACAGATACGCAGTATTTT.

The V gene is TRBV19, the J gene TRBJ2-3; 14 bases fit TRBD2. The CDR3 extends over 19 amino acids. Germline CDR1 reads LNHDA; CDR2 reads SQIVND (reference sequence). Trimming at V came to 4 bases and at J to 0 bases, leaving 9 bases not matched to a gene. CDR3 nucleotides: TGTGCCAGTAGTAGAATAGGACTAGCGGGAGGTCCTAGCACAGATACGCAGTATTTT. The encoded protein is CASSRIGLAGGPSTDTQYF.

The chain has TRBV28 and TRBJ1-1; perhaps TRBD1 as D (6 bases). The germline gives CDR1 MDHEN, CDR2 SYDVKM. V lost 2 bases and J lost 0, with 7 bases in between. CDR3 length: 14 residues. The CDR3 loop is CASSLGTMNTEAFF. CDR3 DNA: TGTGCCAGCAGTTTAGGGACAATGAACACTGAAGCTTTCTTT. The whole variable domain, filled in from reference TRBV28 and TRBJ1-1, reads DVKVTQSSRYLVKRTGEKVFLECVQDMDHENMFWYRQDPGLGLRLIYFSYDVKMKEKGDIPEGYSVSREKKERFSLILESASTNQTSMYLCASSLGTMNTEAFFGQGTRLTVV.

Here the CDR3 reads CASQPPGQETQYF. CDR3 bases: TGTGCCAGTCAGCCTCCAGGACAAGAGACCCAGTACTTC. This chain joins TRBV19 and TRBJ2-5; D call uncertain. V shed 8 bases and J shed 2 bases, with 12 bases lying between them. Per germline, CDR1 LNHDA and CDR2 SQIVND (reference sequence). The CDR3 consists of 13 residues.

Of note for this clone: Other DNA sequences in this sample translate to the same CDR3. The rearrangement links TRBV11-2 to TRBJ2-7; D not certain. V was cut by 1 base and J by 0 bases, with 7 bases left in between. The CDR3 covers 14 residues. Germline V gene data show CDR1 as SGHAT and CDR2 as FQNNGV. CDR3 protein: CASSLVSSSYEQYF. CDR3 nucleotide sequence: TGTGCCAGCAGCTTAGTTAGCAGCTCCTACGAGCAGTACTTC.

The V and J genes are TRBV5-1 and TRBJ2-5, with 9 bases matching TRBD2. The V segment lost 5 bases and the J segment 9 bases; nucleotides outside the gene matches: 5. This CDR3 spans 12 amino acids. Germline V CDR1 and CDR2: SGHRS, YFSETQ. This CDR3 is CASRREGGAQYF. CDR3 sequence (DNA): TGCGCCAGCAGGCGGGAGGGCGGGGCCCAGTACTTC.

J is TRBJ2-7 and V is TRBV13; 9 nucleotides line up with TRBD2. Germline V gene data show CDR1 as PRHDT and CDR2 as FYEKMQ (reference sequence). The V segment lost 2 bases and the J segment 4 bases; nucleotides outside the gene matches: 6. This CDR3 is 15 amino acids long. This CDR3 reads CASSLSLAGSYEQYF. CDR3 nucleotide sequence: TGTGCCAGCAGCTTAAGTCTAGCGGGATCGTACGAGCAGTACTTC. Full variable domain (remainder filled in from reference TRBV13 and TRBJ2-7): AAGVIQSPRHLIKEKRETATLKCYPIPRHDTVYWYQQGPGQDPQFLISFYEKMQSDKGSIPDRFSAQQFSDYHSELNMSSLELGDSALYFCASSLSLAGSYEQYFGPGTRLTVT.

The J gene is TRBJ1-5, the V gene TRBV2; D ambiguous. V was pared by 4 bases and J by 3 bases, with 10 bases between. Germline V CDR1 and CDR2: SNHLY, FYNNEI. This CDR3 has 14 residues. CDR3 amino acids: CASSVSRLNQPQHF. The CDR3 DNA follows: TGTGCCAGCAGTGTGAGCAGGCTCAATCAGCCCCAGCATTTT.

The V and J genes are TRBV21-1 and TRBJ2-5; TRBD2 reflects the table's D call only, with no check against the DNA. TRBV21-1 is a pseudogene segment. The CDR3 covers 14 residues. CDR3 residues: CASSKVAGEETQYF. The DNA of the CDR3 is TGTGCCAGCAGCAAAGTAGCGGGAGAAGAGACCCAGTACTTC.

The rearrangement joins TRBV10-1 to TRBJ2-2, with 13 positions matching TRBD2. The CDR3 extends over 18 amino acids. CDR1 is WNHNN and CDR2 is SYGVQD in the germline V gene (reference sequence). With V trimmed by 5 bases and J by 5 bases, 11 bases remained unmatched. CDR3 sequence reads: CASSFAPPTSGRTGELFF. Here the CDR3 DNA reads TGCGCCAGCAGTTTCGCCCCACCGACTAGCGGGAGGACCGGGGAGCTGTTTTTT.

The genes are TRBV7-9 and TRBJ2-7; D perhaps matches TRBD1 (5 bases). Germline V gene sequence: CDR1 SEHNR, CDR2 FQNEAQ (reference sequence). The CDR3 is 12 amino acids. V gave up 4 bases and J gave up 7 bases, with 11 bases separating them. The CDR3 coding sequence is TGTGCCAGCAGCTGGTCAAACAGGGAGCAGTACTTC. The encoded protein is CASSWSNREQYF.

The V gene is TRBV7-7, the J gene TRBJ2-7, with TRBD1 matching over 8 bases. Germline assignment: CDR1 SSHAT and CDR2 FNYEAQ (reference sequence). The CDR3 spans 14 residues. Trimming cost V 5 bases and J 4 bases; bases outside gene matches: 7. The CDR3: CASSPKDREYEQYF. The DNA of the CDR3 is TGTGCCAGCAGCCCAAAGGACAGGGAGTACGAGCAGTACTTC.

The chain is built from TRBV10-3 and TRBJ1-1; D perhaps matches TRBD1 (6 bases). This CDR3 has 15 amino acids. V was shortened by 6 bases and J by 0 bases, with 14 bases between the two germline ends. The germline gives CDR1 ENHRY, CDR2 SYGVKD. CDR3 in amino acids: CAISRQDTVNTEAFF. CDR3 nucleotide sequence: TGTGCCATCAGCAGACAGGATACCGTGAACACTGAAGCTTTCTTT.

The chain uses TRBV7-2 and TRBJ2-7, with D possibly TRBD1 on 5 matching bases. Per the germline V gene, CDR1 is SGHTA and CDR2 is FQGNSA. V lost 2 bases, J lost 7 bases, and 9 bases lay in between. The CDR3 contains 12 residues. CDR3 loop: CASSLQGGEQYF. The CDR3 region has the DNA TGTGCCAGCAGCTTACAGGGTGGGGAGCAGTACTTC.

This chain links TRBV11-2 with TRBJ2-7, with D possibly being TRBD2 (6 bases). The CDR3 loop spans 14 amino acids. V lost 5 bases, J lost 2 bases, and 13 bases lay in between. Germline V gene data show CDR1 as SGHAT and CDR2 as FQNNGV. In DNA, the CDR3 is TGTGCCAGCAGCAAGACTAGTCCCCCCTACGAGCAGTACTTC. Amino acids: CASSKTSPPYEQYF.

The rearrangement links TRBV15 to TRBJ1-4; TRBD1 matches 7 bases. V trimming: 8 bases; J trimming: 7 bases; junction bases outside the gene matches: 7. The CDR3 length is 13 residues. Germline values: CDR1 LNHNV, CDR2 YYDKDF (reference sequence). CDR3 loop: CATEPGGSEKLFF. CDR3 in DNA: TGTGCCACCGAGCCAGGGGGTAGTGAAAAACTGTTTTTT.